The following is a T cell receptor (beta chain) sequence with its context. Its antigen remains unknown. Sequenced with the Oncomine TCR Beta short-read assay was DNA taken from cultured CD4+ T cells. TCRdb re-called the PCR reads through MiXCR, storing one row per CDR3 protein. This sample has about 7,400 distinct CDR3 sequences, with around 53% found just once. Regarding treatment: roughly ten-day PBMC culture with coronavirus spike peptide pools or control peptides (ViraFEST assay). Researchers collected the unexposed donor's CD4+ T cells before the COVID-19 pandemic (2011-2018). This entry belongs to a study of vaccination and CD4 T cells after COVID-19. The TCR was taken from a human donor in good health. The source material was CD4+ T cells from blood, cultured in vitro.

The CDR3 DNA reads TGCAGCGTTGAACGATCCAGGGGCTATGGCTACACCTTC. Protein product: CSVERSRGYGYTF. The V call is TRBV29-1, the J call TRBJ1-2, with D possibly being TRBD1 (6 bases). There are 13 residues in the CDR3. The V and J ends lost 2 bases and 4 bases respectively, with 11 bases between them. Looked up from germline, CDR1 is SQVTM and CDR2 is ANQGSEA. Looking up the rest from reference TRBV29-1 and TRBJ1-2 gives the full variable domain: SAVISQKPSRDICQRGTSLTIQCQVDSQVTMMFWYRQQPGQSLTLIATANQGSEATYESGFVIDKFPISRPNLTFSTLTVSNMSPEDSSIYLCSVERSRGYGYTFGSGTRLTVV.